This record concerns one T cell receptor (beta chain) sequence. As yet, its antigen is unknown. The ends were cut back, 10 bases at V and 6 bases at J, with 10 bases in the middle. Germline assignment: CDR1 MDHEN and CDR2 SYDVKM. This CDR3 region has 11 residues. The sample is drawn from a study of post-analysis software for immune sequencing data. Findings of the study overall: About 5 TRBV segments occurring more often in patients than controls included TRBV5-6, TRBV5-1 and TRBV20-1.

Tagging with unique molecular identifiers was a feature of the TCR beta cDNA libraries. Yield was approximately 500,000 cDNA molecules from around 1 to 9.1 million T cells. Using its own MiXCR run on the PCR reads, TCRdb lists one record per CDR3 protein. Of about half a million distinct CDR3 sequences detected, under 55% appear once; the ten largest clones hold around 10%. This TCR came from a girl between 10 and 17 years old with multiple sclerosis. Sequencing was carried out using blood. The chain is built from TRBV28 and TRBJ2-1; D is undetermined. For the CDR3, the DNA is TGTGCCACGCGACGCGGCAATGAGCAGTTCTTC. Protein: CATRRGNEQFF.